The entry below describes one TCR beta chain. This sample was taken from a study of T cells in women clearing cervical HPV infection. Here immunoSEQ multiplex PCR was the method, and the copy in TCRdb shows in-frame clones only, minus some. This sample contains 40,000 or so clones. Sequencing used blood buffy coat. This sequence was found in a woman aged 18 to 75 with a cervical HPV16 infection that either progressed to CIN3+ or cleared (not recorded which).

The CDR3 spells CASSYSMAAEAFF. The sequenced part of the CDR3 DNA is TGTGCCAGCAGTTACTCTATGGCGGCTGAA. The chain combines TRBV6-2 or TRBV6-3 with TRBJ1-1, with D uncertain. The observed sequence ends 3 residues before the CDR3 terminus, with the missing tail filled in from the germline J gene. From germline, CDR1 is MNHEY and CDR2 SVGEGT. The V gene lost 0 bases and the J gene lost 6 bases, with 8 bases spanning the gap. The CDR3 totals 13 residues.